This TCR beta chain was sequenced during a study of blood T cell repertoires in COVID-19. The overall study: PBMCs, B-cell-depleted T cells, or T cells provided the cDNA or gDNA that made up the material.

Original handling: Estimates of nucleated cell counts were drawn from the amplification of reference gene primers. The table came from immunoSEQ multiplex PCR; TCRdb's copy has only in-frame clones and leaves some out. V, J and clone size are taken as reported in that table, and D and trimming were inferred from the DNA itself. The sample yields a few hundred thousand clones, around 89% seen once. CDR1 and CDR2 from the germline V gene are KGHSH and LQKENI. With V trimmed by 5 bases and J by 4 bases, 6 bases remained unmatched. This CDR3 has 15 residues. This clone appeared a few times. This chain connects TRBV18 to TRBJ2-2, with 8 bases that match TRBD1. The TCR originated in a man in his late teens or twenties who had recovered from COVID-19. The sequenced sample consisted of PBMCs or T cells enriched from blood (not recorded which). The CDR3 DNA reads TGTGCCAGCTCAATTGGACAGGGAGGCACCGGGGAGCTGTTTTTT. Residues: CASSIGQGGTGELFF.